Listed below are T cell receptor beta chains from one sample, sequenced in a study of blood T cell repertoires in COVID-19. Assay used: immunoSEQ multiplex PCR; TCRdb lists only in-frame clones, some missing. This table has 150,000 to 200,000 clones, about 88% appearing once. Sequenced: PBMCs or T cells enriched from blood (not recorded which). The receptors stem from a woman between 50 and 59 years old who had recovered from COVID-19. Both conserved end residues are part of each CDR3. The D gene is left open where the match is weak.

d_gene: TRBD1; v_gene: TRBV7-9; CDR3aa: CASSPGTGPTSGYTF
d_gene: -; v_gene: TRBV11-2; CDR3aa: CARWAENYGYTF
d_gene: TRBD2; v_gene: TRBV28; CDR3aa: CASSSGTGRVHEQYF
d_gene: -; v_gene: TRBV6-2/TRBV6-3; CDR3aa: CASSPSQGQSNQPQHF
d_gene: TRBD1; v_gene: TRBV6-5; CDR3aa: CASSYSRDSHLHF
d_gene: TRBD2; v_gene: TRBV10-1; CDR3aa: CASSEGGGGEQFF
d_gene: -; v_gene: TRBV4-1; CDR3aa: CASSQGGVSGNTIYF
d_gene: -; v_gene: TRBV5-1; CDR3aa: CASSLGQIEADTQYF
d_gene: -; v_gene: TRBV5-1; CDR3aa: CASSLSGRPEETQYF
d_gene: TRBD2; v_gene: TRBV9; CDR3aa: CASSPQSASGYGELFF
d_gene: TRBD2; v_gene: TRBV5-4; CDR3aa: CASRVGGLAGTYEQYF
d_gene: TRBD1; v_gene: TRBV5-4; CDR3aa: CASSRTGGLGYTF
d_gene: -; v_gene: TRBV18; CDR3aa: CASSPEDLPVIRVNTEAFF
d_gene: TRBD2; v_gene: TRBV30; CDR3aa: CAWSPPGLAVLTGELFF
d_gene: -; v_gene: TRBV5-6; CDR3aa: CASSFYAGELFF
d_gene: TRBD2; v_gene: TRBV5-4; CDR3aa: CASSLGGRDEQYF
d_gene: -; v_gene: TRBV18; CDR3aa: CASLPGVGNIQYF
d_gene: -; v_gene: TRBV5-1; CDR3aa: CASSWGDYGYTF
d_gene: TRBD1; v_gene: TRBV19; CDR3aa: CASSIPGQGAGQPQHF
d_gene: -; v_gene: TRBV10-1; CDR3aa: CASSESLPGTQYF